The T cell receptor (beta chain) described here comes from a study of shared clonotypes between healthy human individuals. After removal of 4 bases from V and 0 bases from J, the junction contained 3 bases not matched to a gene. The CDR3 covers 15 residues. CDR1 and CDR2 (germline): SNHLY, FYNNEI. Assay used: immunoSEQ multiplex PCR; TCRdb lists only in-frame clones, some missing. Of about 710,000 clones listed, about two thirds are singletons. The chain carries TRBV2 and TRBJ2-3, with 8 bases identical to TRBD2. Sequencing was carried out using memory CD4+ T cells sorted from blood. Subset described: CD45RA-negative fraction. This sequence was found in a woman aged 25 to 39 in good health. The CDR3 nucleotides read TGTGCCAGCAGTGGACTAGCGCTTAGCACAGATACGCAGTATTTT. Translated, it gives CASSGLALSTDTQYF. Full variable domain (missing parts from reference TRBV2 and TRBJ2-3): EPEVTQTPSHQVTQMGQEVILRCVPISNHLYFYWYRQILGQKVEFLVSFYNNEISEKSEIFDDQFSVERPDGSNFTLKIRSTKLEDSAMYFCASSGLALSTDTQYFGPGTRLTVL.